These 8 T cell receptor beta chains share one sample of origin, sequenced in a study of Tregs in tolerant kidney transplant recipients (dated by TCRdb to between 2018 and 2020). Explained via the paper, the time point label denotes: blood sample drawn before combined kidney and bone marrow transplant. The library was generated by the immunoSEQ multiplex PCR assay. Drawn from immuneACCESS, this table holds only the in-frame rearrangements with V and J called that TCRdb kept. Clones are partly lost; checked studies trace under half to an unresolved V gene and leave the rest unexplained. The sample's table lists a count of more than 45,000 clones. Around 0.91% of the sample comes from the top ten. Source: CD4+ T cells from blood, taken before the transplant. The receptors were gathered from a human donor who received a combined kidney and bone marrow transplant.

Concerning this clone: The sequenced fragment ends 3 residues before the CDR3 boundary, so the rest is inferred from the germline J gene. The V gene is TRBV7-9, the J gene TRBJ1-4, with 7 bases aligning to TRBD1. V trimming: 5 bases; J trimming: 7 bases; junction bases outside the gene matches: 7. CDR1 is SEHNR and CDR2 is FQNEAQ in the germline V gene (reference sequence). The CDR3 consists of 14 residues. The CDR3 reads CASSRQGRGEKLFF. The sequenced CDR3 bases are TGTGCCAGCAGCCGACAGGGTCGGGGTGAAAAA. Based on the CDR3 plus reference TRBV7-9 and TRBJ1-4, the full variable domain is DTGVSQNPRHKITKRGQNVTFRCDPISEHNRLYWYRQTLGQGPEFLTYFQNEAQLEKSRLLSDRFSAERPKGSFSTLEIQRTEQGDSAMYLCASSRQGRGEKLFFGSGTQLSVL.

A word on this clone: The CDR3 goes on 3 residues after the read ends, and that part is filled in from the germline J gene. This rearrangement joins TRBV19 to TRBJ2-1; the match to TRBD2 covers 7 bases. The CDR3 loop spans 15 amino acids. V gave up 5 bases and J gave up 0 bases; unmatched junction bases: 4. Germline V CDR1 and CDR2: LNHDA, SQIVND (reference sequence). The sequenced CDR3 bases are TGTGCCAGTAGTGGGGAGCGGGACTCCTACAATGAG. Translation gives CASSGERDSYNE. The whole CDR3 sequence is CASSGERDSYNEQFF.

A word on this clone: From the germline J gene comes the end of the CDR3, since the read stops 3 residues before it. The V and J genes are TRBV5-1 and TRBJ2-5, with TRBD1 matching over 7 bases. The length of the CDR3 is 14 residues. V shed 4 bases and J 2 bases; nucleotides not matched to a gene: 5. Germline V gives CDR1 SGHRS, CDR2 YFSETQ. CDR3 DNA (partial): TGCGCCAGCAGCGTCACAGGGGAACAAGAGACC. Protein sequence: CASSVTGEQET. The full CDR3 is CASSVTGEQETQYF.

About this clone: The sequence runs out 3 residues before the end of the CDR3; the remainder is reconstructed from the germline J gene. The V gene is TRBV30, the J gene TRBJ1-4; the match to TRBD1 covers 9 bases. The V and J ends lost 2 bases and 6 bases, in that order; junction bases with no gene match: 4. Per the germline V gene, CDR1 is GTSNPN and CDR2 is SVGIG (reference sequence). The CDR3 totals 14 residues. The CDR3 here is CAWSPGTGYEKLFF. CDR3 DNA (partial): TGTGCCTGGAGTCCCGGGACAGGGTATGAAAAA.

As concerns this clone: The read terminates 3 residues before the CDR3 end, so the remaining end is supplied by the germline J gene. The chain employs TRBV11-2 and TRBJ2-5, with 12 bases matching TRBD2. Germline V CDR1 and CDR2: SGHAT, FQNNGV. Trimming at V came to 5 bases and at J to 2 bases, leaving 3 bases not matched to a gene. CDR3 length equals 15 residues. The CDR3 here is CASSLGTSGQETQYF. The sequenced CDR3 bases are TGTGCCAGCAGCCTAGGGACTAGCGGGCAAGAGACC. Complete variable domain (other parts from reference TRBV11-2 and TRBJ2-5): EAGVAQSPRYKIIEKRQSVAFWCNPISGHATLYWYQQILGQGPKLLIQFQNNGVVDDSQLPKDRFSAERLKGVDSTLKIQPAKLEDSAVYLCASSLGTSGQETQYFGPGTRLLVL.

As to this clone: The CDR3 end lies 3 residues beyond the end of the read and is filled in from the germline J gene. The chain has TRBV10-1 and TRBJ2-7; the D is unclear. CDR3 length: 14 residues. The germline CDR1 and CDR2 sequences are WNHNN and SYGVQD (reference sequence). The V gene lost 2 bases and the J gene lost 6 bases, with 14 bases spanning the gap. Incomplete CDR3 DNA: TGCGCCAGCAGTGAGAAGGCCAGGCCCTGCGAG. Translation gives CASSEKARPCE. The complete CDR3 sequence is CASSEKARPCEQYF.

On this clone: From the germline J gene comes the end of the CDR3, since the read stops 3 residues before it. V is TRBV20-1 and J is TRBJ2-1; TRBD2 is a possible D gene (5 bases). Per germline, CDR1 DFQATT and CDR2 SNEGSKA (reference sequence). The CDR3 spans 15 residues. The germline V and J ends were trimmed by 2 bases and 8 bases, with 19 bases remaining between them. The CDR3 is CSARMASSANDEQFF. The covered CDR3 bases are TGCAGTGCTAGAATGGCTAGCTCCGCAAACGATGAG.

About this clone: The CDR3 extends 3 residues past the end of the read, so its final part is completed from the germline J gene. This rearrangement joins TRBV10-3 to TRBJ1-3; 9 nucleotides line up with TRBD1. Germline loops: CDR1 ENHRY, CDR2 SYGVKD. J was trimmed by 2 bases and V by 5 bases; bases with no gene match: 7. CDR3 length equals 16 residues. Partial CDR3 DNA: TGTGCCATCAGTCCTTTGGGACAGGGAACTGGAAACACC. Its protein product is CAISPLGQGTGNT. The entire CDR3 protein reads CAISPLGQGTGNTIYF.